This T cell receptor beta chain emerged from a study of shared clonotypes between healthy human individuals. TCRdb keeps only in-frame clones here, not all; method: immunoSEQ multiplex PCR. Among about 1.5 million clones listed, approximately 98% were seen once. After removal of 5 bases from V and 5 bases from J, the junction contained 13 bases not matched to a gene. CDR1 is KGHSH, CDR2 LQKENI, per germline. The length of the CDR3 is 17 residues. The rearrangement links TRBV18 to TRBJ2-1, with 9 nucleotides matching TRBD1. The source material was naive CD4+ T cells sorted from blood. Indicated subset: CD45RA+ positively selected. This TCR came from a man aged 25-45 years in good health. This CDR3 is CASSGWGTGRQDNEQFF. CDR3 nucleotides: TGTGCCAGCTCAGGTTGGGGGACAGGGAGGCAGGACAATGAGCAGTTCTTC. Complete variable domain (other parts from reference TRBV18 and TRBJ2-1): NAGVMQNPRHLVRRRGQEARLRCSPMKGHSHVYWYRQLPEEGLKFMVYLQKENIIDESGMPKERFSAEFPKEGPSILRIQQVVRGDSAAYFCASSGWGTGRQDNEQFFGPGTRLTVL.